A selection of T cell receptor beta chains follows, all from one sample in a study of spatial heterogeneity in lung cancer. Via MiXCR, TCRdb re-called the 5' RACE reads, giving one row per CDR3 protein. The sample records tens of thousands of distinct CDR3 sequences, 4% to 6% being singletons. Material: PBMCs, obtained at surgery. The receptors stem from a female donor with early-stage non-small cell lung cancer. The CDR3 runs from the conserved cysteine through the conserved F or W. A D gene is named only where the DNA matches it firmly. Part of the rows lack a size; the others show once, few, many or a class for expanded clones.

clone size	D gene	V gene	J gene	CDR3 protein	CDR3 DNA
many	TRBD1	TRBV11-2	TRBJ1-2	CASRAADRGHYGYTF	TGTGCCAGCAGGGCGGCGGACAGGGGCCACTATGGCTACACCTTC
.	TRBD1	TRBV29-1	TRBJ2-1	CSDWTGGYNEQFF	TGCAGCGATTGGACAGGGGGCTACAATGAGCAGTTCTTC
.	TRBD1	TRBV6-1	TRBJ1-5	CASTPDRVDQPQHF	TGTGCCAGCACCCCGGACAGGGTGGATCAGCCCCAGCATTTT
many	TRBD2	TRBV20-1	TRBJ2-3	CSARDPSGSGDTQYF	TGCAGTGCTAGAGATCCTAGCGGGAGTGGTGATACGCAGTATTTT
many	.	TRBV30	TRBJ1-3	CAWNKFGNTIYF	TGTGCCTGGAATAAGTTCGGAAACACCATATATTTT
many	TRBD1	TRBV9	TRBJ2-1	CASSVTQGEIDEQFF	TGTGCCAGCAGCGTGACCCAGGGGGAAATCGATGAGCAGTTCTTC
few	.	TRBV29-1	TRBJ1-2	CSVEPVLPNYGYTF	TGCAGCGTTGAACCGGTTTTACCTAACTATGGCTACACCTTC
few	TRBD2	TRBV3-1	TRBJ2-7	CASSPGRDGSYEQYF	TGTGCCAGCAGTCCGGGGAGGGACGGCTCCTACGAGCAGTACTTC
many	TRBD2	TRBV7-2	TRBJ2-7	CASSLARQGLDGASYEQYF	TGTGCCAGCAGCTTAGCTCGGCAGGGACTAGATGGTGCCTCCTACGAGCAGTACTTC
.	TRBD1	TRBV3-1	TRBJ1-5	CASSPPPKGAASNQPQHF	TGTGCCAGCAGCCCCCCCCCGAAGGGGGCGGCGAGCAATCAGCCCCAGCATTTT
.	.	TRBV30	TRBJ2-3	CAWSVQGGDTQYF	TGTGCCTGGAGTGTTCAAGGGGGAGATACGCAGTATTTT
many	TRBD2	TRBV20-1	TRBJ2-7	CSARDGASGRAGEQYF	TGCAGTGCTAGAGATGGCGCTAGCGGGAGAGCTGGCGAGCAGTACTTC
few	.	TRBV18	TRBJ2-7	CASSPGEAYEQYF	TGTGCCAGCTCACCAGGCGAGGCCTACGAGCAGTACTTC
.	.	TRBV19	TRBJ1-4	CASSPRRFHEKLFF	TGTGCCAGTAGTCCCCGACGGTTCCATGAAAAACTGTTTTTT
few	TRBD2	TRBV3-1	TRBJ2-3	CASSQHGRADTQYF	TGTGCCAGCAGCCAGCACGGGAGGGCAGATACGCAGTATTTT
many	.	TRBV5-1	TRBJ2-3	CASHRVDTDTQYF	TGCGCCAGCCATCGGGTTGACACAGATACGCAGTATTTT
many	.	TRBV5-1	TRBJ1-2	CASSLMAGVDGYTF	TGCGCCAGCAGCTTGATGGCAGGGGTTGATGGCTACACCTTC
many	.	TRBV7-8	TRBJ2-5	CASSKGGGLKRETQYF	TGTGCCAGCAGCAAAGGAGGGGGACTCAAAAGGGAGACCCAGTACTTC
many	.	TRBV10-3	TRBJ2-5	CASTGTNQETQYF	TGTGCCAGTACCGGGACCAACCAAGAGACCCAGTACTTC
.	.	TRBV15	TRBJ2-5	CATSRGLGDQETQYF	TGTGCCACCAGCAGAGGTCTCGGGGATCAAGAGACCCAGTACTTC
many	.	TRBV2	TRBJ1-4	CASSPLTTNEKLFF	TGTGCCAGCAGTCCCCTGACAACTAATGAAAAACTGTTTTTT
many	TRBD2	TRBV18	TRBJ2-5	CASSPTSGGETQYF	TGTGCCAGCTCACCAACTAGCGGGGGAGAGACCCAGTACTTC